This T cell receptor (beta chain) was identified in a study of blood T cell repertoires in COVID-19. Study details: Researchers got acute and convalescent COVID-19 samples from the United States, Italy and Spain. The cDNA or gDNA used as material had been derived from T cells, B-cell-depleted T cells, or PBMCs.

V trimming: 2 bases; J trimming: 5 bases; junction bases outside the gene matches: 1. The CDR3 has 14 residues. Germline V lookup: CDR1 SGDLS, CDR2 YYNGEE. In the original analysis: Reference gene primer amplification yielded estimated nucleated cell counts. Method: immunoSEQ multiplex PCR; TCRdb's copy keeps in-frame clones and lacks some. V, J and clone size are those of that table, while D and trimming were read from the DNA. Of tens of thousands of clones in the sample, around 92% were seen once. The gene calls are TRBV9 and TRBJ2-1; 10 positions agree with TRBD2. The sequenced sample consisted of peripheral blood. This clonotype was sampled from a man aged 55 to 70 with acute or convalescent COVID-19. Written as DNA, the CDR3 is TGTGCCAGCAGCGTCAGCGGGAGGGACAATGAGCAGTTCTTC. Protein product: CASSVSGRDNEQFF.